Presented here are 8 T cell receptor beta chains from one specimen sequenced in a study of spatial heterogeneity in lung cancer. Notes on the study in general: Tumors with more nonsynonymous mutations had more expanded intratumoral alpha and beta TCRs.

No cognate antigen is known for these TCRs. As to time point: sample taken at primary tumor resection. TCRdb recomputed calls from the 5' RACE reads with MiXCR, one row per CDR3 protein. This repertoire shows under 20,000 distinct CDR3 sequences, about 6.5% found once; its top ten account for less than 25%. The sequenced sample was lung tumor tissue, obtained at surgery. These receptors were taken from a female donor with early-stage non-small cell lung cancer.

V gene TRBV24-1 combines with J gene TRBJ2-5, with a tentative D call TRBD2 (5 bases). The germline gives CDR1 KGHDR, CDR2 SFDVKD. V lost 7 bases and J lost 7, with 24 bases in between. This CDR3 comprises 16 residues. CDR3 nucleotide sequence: TGTGCCACCAGAGACCCCGGAAGAGAGGGCCGGAGGACCCAGTACTTC. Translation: CATRDPGREGRRTQYF.

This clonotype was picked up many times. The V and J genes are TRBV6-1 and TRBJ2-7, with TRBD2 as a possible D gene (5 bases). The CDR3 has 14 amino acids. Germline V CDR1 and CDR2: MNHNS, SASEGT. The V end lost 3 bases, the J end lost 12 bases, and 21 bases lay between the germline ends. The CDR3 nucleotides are TGTGCCAGCAGTGATATTTGGGTAATGAAAGGAGGGTACTTC. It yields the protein CASSDIWVMKGGYF.

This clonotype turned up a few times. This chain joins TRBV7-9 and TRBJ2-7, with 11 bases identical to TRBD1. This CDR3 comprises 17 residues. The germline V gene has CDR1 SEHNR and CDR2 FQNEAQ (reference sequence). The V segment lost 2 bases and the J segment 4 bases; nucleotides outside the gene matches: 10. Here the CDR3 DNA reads TGTGCCAGCAGCTTACCACCGGACAGGGGGCCCAGATACGAGCAGTACTTC. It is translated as CASSLPPDRGPRYEQYF. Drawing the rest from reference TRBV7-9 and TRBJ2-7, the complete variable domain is DTGVSQNPRHKITKRGQNVTFRCDPISEHNRLYWYRQTLGQGPEFLTYFQNEAQLEKSRLLSDRFSAERPKGSFSTLEIQRTEQGDSAMYLCASSLPPDRGPRYEQYFGPGTRLTVT.

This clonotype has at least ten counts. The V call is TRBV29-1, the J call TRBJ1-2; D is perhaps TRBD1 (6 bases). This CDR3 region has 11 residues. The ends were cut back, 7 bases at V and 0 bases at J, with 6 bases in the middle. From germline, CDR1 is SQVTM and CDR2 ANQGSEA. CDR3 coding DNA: TGCAGCGGACAGGCTAACTATGGCTACACCTTC. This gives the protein CSGQANYGYTF.

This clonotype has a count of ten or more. CDR3 loop: CASRGEGNQPQHF. The CDR3 DNA reads as TGTGCCAGCAGGGGAGAGGGCAATCAGCCCCAGCATTTT. The chain links TRBV19 to TRBJ1-5, with a tentative D call TRBD1 (6 bases). The CDR3 covers 13 residues. From germline, CDR1 is LNHDA and CDR2 SQIVND (reference sequence). V was pared by 9 bases and J by 2 bases, with 11 bases between.

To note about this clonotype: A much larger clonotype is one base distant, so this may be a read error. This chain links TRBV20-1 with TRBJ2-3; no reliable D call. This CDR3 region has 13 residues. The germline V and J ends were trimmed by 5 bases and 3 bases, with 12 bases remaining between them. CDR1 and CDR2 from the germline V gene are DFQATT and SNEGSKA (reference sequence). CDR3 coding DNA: TGCAGTGCTCCCACCCCGAGGACAGATACGCAGTATTTT. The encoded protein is CSAPTPRTDTQYF.

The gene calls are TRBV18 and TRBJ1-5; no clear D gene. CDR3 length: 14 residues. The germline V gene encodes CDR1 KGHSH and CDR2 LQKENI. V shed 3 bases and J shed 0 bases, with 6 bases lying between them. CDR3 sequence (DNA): TGTGCCAGCTCACCGGGTTCTAGCAATCAGCCCCAGCATTTT. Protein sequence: CASSPGSSNQPQHF. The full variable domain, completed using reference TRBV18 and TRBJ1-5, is NAGVMQNPRHLVRRRGQEARLRCSPMKGHSHVYWYRQLPEEGLKFMVYLQKENIIDESGMPKERFSAEFPKEGPSILRIQQVVRGDSAAYFCASSPGSSNQPQHFGDGTRLSIL.

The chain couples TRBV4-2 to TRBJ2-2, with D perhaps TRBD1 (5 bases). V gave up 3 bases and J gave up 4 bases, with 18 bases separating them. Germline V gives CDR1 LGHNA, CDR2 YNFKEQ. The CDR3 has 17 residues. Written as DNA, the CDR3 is TGTGCCAGCAGCCAGAAGACGGCGGAGCAGGGCACCGGGGAGCTGTTTTTT. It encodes CASSQKTAEQGTGELFF.